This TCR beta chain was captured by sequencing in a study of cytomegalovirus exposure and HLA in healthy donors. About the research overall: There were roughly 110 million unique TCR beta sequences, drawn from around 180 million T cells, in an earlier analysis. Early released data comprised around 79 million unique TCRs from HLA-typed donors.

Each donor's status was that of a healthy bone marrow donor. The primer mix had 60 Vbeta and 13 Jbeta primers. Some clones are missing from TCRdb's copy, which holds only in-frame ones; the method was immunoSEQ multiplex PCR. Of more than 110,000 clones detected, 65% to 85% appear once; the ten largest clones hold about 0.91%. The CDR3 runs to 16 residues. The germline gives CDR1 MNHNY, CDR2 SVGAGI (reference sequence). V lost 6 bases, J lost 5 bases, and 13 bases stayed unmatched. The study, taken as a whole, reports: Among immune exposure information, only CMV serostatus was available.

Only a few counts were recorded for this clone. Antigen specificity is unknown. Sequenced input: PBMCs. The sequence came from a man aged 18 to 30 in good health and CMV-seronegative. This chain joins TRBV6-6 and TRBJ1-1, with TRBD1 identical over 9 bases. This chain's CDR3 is CASRGDPQGARTEAFF. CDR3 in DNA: TGTGCCAGCAGAGGGGATCCACAGGGGGCGAGGACTGAAGCTTTCTTT.